This T cell receptor (beta chain) appears in the sequencing data of a study of blood T cell repertoires in COVID-19. Study details: Samples came from the United States, Italy and Spain, spanning acute and convalescent COVID-19. Sources were T cells, B-cell-depleted T cells, or PBMCs; the material itself was cDNA or gDNA.

Under the authors' procedure: Nucleated cell counts were estimated from reference gene primer amplification. Some clones are missing from TCRdb's copy, which holds only in-frame ones; the method was immunoSEQ multiplex PCR. V and J calls and clone size are those listed in that table; D and trimming were worked out from the DNA. The sample has some 200,000 clones, about 76% seen once; the top ten hold roughly 7.8%. The specimen sequenced was peripheral blood. This clonotype originated in a woman aged 45-65 years with active or convalescent COVID-19.

DNA for the CDR3: TGTGCCAGCAGCTTAAGCAGGGGGAGCACTGAAGCTTTCTTT. Amino acid sequence: CASSLSRGSTEAFF. The chain links TRBV11-2 to TRBJ1-1; 7 nucleotides match TRBD1. V trimming: 2 bases; J trimming: 4 bases; junction bases outside the gene matches: 4. The germline V gene encodes CDR1 SGHAT and CDR2 FQNNGV. The CDR3 runs 14 residues.